This T cell receptor (beta chain) was sequenced for a study of cytomegalovirus exposure and HLA in healthy donors. Whole-study findings and limits: Listed as cytomegalovirus-associated were over 150 TCR beta chains. The CMV antigen specificity of a few CMV-associated chains was confirmed through in vitro analysis. Most observed TCR sequences were rare, whereas some public TCRs were detected in many donors. According to a later analysis, TCR clusters from the first cohort tended to co-occur in the roughly 110 validation repertoires.

Clones were read by immunoSEQ multiplex PCR, and TCRdb kept only the in-frame ones, dropping some. There are 100,000 to 150,000 clones in the sample; almost 90% occur only once, and 1.4% to 1.5% lies in the top ten. On this clone itself: The target antigen is unknown.

In germline, CDR1 is SEHNR, CDR2 FQNEAQ (reference sequence). V trimming: 4 bases; J trimming: 9 bases; junction bases outside the gene matches: 12. This CDR3 is built from 14 residues. V usage is TRBV7-9 and J usage is TRBJ2-7; TRBD2 matches 7 bases. Sequenced sample: PBMCs. This receptor was taken from a man younger than 40 in good health and CMV-seronegative. The CDR3 loop is CASSSASGDLVQYF. In nucleotides, the CDR3 is TGTGCCAGCAGCTCTGCTAGCGGAGACCTTGTGCAGTACTTC.